This T cell receptor beta chain was sequenced in a study of CD8 T cell repertoires and HIV-1 epitope variants. Study-level background: Twenty-five autologous and known Gag and Nef epitope variant peptides each stimulated T cells separately.

Data came from immunoSEQ multiplex PCR; TCRdb stores just in-frame clones and leaves some out. Among 4,500 to 6,000 clones listed, approximately 63% were seen once. The CDR3 covers 13 residues. Germline V gene sequence: CDR1 MGHDK, CDR2 SYGVNS. The V end was cut by 3 bases, the J end by 6 bases, with 9 bases between. With respect to this clone: No antigen is known for it.

The TCR comes from a male donor with HIV. What was sequenced was cultured CD8+ T cells derived from PBMCs. The chain couples TRBV25-1 to TRBJ2-1; D perhaps matches TRBD2 (5 bases). The CDR3 protein is CASSEETINEQFF. Written as DNA, the CDR3 is TGTGCCAGCAGTGAGGAGACTATCAATGAGCAGTTCTTC.